Described below is a single T cell receptor (beta chain) sequence and its context. Antigen specificity is unknown. The data stem from a study of T cell responses to AZD1222 COVID-19 vaccine. This CDR3 is built from 14 residues. Germline V lookup: CDR1 LGHNA, CDR2 YNFKEQ. Trimming stripped 2 bases from V and 4 bases from J, with 8 bases between. Generated by immunoSEQ multiplex PCR, the TCRdb table keeps only in-frame clones and is missing some. The repertoire includes roughly 70,000 clones, approximately 79% of them detected once, and approximately 20% sits in the top ten. General study results and limits: Reportedly, nearly half of unique spike TCRs recognized epitopes outside B.1.351/B.1.1.7 mutations. Spike-wide vaccine-associated CD4 TCRs dominated at 160-218 and 743-854. Baseline testing showed seropositivity in only five to seven AZD1222 recipients. The donor group comprised mostly white British people and more females; the analysis possibly underestimated clonal diversity.

Sequenced material: peripheral blood, taken on day 0 of MenACWY control vaccination. The source of this sequence is an adult in good health. The J gene is TRBJ2-2, the V gene TRBV4-2; no reliable D call. In DNA form, the CDR3 reads TGTGCCAGCAGCCAACAGACCCTCACCGGGGAGCTGTTTTTT. Protein sequence: CASSQQTLTGELFF.